These T cell receptor beta chains were read from a single sample in a study of cytomegalovirus exposure and HLA in healthy donors. Clones were sequenced by immunoSEQ multiplex PCR, and TCRdb holds only the in-frame ones, with some missing. This table has over 100,000 clones, about 80% appearing once. The sample comprised PBMCs. The origin of the receptors is a woman aged 40 to 49 in good health and CMV-seropositive. CDR3s include the opening cysteine and the closing phenylalanine or tryptophan. A D gene is named only where the DNA matches it firmly. Rows may omit the clone size; those that give it use once, few, many or a size class.

j_call | v_call | clone_size | cdr3_length | d_call | cdr3_nt | cdr3_aa
TRBJ2-1 | TRBV27 | . | 15 | . | TGTGCCAGCAGAAGGGCAGGGGGGTCCTACAATGAGCAGTTCTTC | CASRRAGGSYNEQFF
TRBJ1-6 | TRBV6-5 | . | 15 | . | TGTGCCAGCAGTTACGAATGGACTCCCGATTCACCCCTCCACTTT | CASSYEWTPDSPLHF
TRBJ2-7 | TRBV27 | . | 13 | . | TGTGCCAGCAAACGGGGGGCTTGGTACGAGCAGTACTTC | CASKRGAWYEQYF
TRBJ1-1 | TRBV6-4 | once | 16 | TRBD1 | TGTGCCAGCAGGGCAGTTTCGGGGACAGGTTCCCGTGAAGCTTTCTTT | CASRAVSGTGSREAFF
TRBJ2-7 | TRBV19 | . | 15 | TRBD1 | TGTGCCAGTAGTACAACAGGGGGTGGATTTTACGAGCAGTACTTC | CASSTTGGGFYEQYF
TRBJ1-2 | TRBV6-5 | . | 13 | . | TGTGCCAGCAGTTACAGGCAGGGTCATGGCTACACCTTC | CASSYRQGHGYTF
TRBJ2-7 | TRBV5-4 | . | 14 | . | TGTGCCAGCAGCTTAGGCCAGGGGATTGGGGAGCAGTACTTC | CASSLGQGIGEQYF
TRBJ1-2 | TRBV7-8 | . | 15 | . | TGTGCCAGCAGCTTAGATGGGGGGCTGGGGGGGGGCTACACCTTC | CASSLDGGLGGGYTF
TRBJ2-7 | TRBV5-1 | . | 14 | TRBD1 | TGCGCCAGCAGCTTGGAAGCAGGGGGCTACGAGCAGTACTTC | CASSLEAGGYEQYF
TRBJ1-4 | TRBV19 | . | 16 | . | TGTGCCAGTAGTAGCGCCGGGGGGCGGAGATCCGAAAAACTGTTTTTT | CASSSAGGRRSEKLFF
TRBJ2-3 | TRBV5-4 | . | 17 | TRBD2 | TGTGCCAGCAGCCCCCTAGTGTCGGGGGGGCCAACAGATACGCAGTATTTT | CASSPLVSGGPTDTQYF
TRBJ1-6 | TRBV6-8 | . | 20 | TRBD1 | TGTGCCAGCCCCACAGGATGGACAGGAACGTCTCCCCACAATAATTCACCCCTCCACTTT | CASPTGWTGTSPHNNSPLHF
TRBJ2-1 | TRBV19 | few | 15 | TRBD2 | TGTGCCAGTAGCCTAGCGGGGGGCCCGGGTTTTGAGCAGTTCTTC | CASSLAGGPGFEQFF
TRBJ2-3 | TRBV7-2 | . | 16 | . | TGTGCCAGCAGCTTAGCGCGACAGGTTCAGGTCATGGCGCAGTATTTT | CASSLARQVQVMAQYF
TRBJ1-4 | TRBV5-1 | . | 14 | . | TGCGCCAGCAGCCTGGCAGGGACTAATGAAAAACTGTTTTTT | CASSLAGTNEKLFF
TRBJ1-5 | TRBV19 | . | 15 | . | TGTGCCAGTAGAAAAGCAGGCTTTAGCAATCAGCCCCAGCATTTT | CASRKAGFSNQPQHF
TRBJ1-2 | TRBV6-1 | . | 16 | TRBD1 | TGTGCCAGCAGTGACCCCCCGGGACAGGGGGCGTCGGGCTACACCTTC | CASSDPPGQGASGYTF
TRBJ1-4 | TRBV5-6 | . | 14 | . | TGTGCCAGCAGAACGGCGGCCAATAATGAAAAACTGTTTTTT | CASRTAANNEKLFF
TRBJ1-2 | TRBV5-1 | . | 18 | . | TGCGCCAGCAGCTTGGGTGTGTTTAATATTCCTTCTAACTATGGCTACACCTTC | CASSLGVFNIPSNYGYTF
TRBJ2-1 | TRBV6-1 | few | 14 | . | TGTGCCAGCAGGGGCGCGGTAGCGTACAATGAGCAGTTCTTC | CASRGAVAYNEQFF
TRBJ1-4 | TRBV21-1 | few | 13 | . | TGTGCCAGCCGCAAAATGGGAGGTGAAAAACTGTTTTTT | CASRKMGGEKLFF
TRBJ1-5 | TRBV6-1 | . | 15 | . | TGTGCCAGCAGCGGGGGAGGGGGGGCAAAACAGCCCCAGCATTTT | CASSGGGGAKQPQHF
TRBJ1-1 | TRBV10-3 | once | 14 | TRBD1 | TGTGCCAGCCGGGACAGAGACATGAACACTGAAGCTTTCTTT | CASRDRDMNTEAFF
TRBJ1-1 | TRBV7-8 | . | 13 | . | TGTGCCAGCAGCCCGACAGATGCCACTGAAGCTTTCTTT | CASSPTDATEAFF
TRBJ2-1 | TRBV5-1 | . | 17 | TRBD2 | TGCGCCAGCAGCTTAGGACTAGCCCTAAGCTCCTACAATGAGCAGTTCTTC | CASSLGLALSSYNEQFF